The clone carrying this TCR beta chain was counted a single time. This record belongs to a study of T cell changes during pregnancy in multiple sclerosis. Sequenced by immunoSEQ multiplex PCR; TCRdb stores in-frame clones only, minus some. The data show approximately 88,000 clones, 90% to 95% seen once. The V gene end was trimmed by 6 bases and the J gene end by 1 base; junction bases not matched to a gene: 5. The germline V gene encodes CDR1 MNHNY and CDR2 SVGAGI (reference sequence). The CDR3 runs to 14 residues. The source material was peripheral blood, sampled in the first trimester of pregnancy. The rearrangement joins TRBV6-6 to TRBJ1-1; 7 bases are shared with TRBD1. The TCR comes from a female donor with multiple sclerosis, enrolled in a pregnancy study. The CDR3 here is CASRQRTGNTEAFF. CDR3 coding DNA: TGTGCCAGCAGACAAAGGACAGGGAACACTGAAGCTTTCTTT.